Listed below are T cell receptor beta chains from one sample, sequenced in a study of CD8 T cells in ankylosing spondylitis. TCRdb analysed the 5' RACE reads with MiXCR anew, one entry per CDR3 protein. The profile shows around 220,000 distinct CDR3 sequences, about 10% of them singletons. Sequencing was carried out using blood, either unsorted or a sorted T cell fraction (not recorded which). The receptors were sampled from a male donor with ankylosing spondylitis or in good health (not recorded which). The CDR3 runs from the conserved cysteine through the conserved F or W. The order of the fields is D gene, V gene, J gene, clone size, CDR3 protein, CDR3 DNA. A D gene is named only where the DNA matches it firmly. Rows may omit the clone size; those that give it use once, few, many or a size class.

d_call: -; v_call: TRBV29-1; j_call: TRBJ1-3; clone_size: many; cdr3_aa: CSVPVGNTIYF; cdr3_nt: TGCAGCGTTCCGGTCGGAAACACCATATATTTT
d_call: TRBD2; v_call: TRBV2; j_call: TRBJ2-7; clone_size: many; cdr3_aa: CASRVGLDSYEQYF; cdr3_nt: TGTGCCAGCAGGGTGGGACTAGATTCCTACGAGCAGTACTTC
d_call: -; v_call: TRBV2; j_call: TRBJ2-7; clone_size: -; cdr3_aa: CASSQAPEDEQYF; cdr3_nt: TGTGCCAGCAGCCAAGCCCCGGAAGACGAGCAGTACTTC
d_call: -; v_call: TRBV5-1; j_call: TRBJ1-6; clone_size: many; cdr3_aa: CASSLAAYLPSDSPLHF; cdr3_nt: TGCGCCAGCAGCTTGGCAGCTTACCTTCCCTCGGATTCACCCCTCCACTTT
d_call: -; v_call: TRBV7-2; j_call: TRBJ2-6; clone_size: few; cdr3_aa: CASSLMSAASGANVLTF; cdr3_nt: TGTGCCAGCAGCTTAATGTCAGCCGCCTCTGGGGCCAACGTCCTGACTTTC
d_call: -; v_call: TRBV6-5; j_call: TRBJ2-7; clone_size: -; cdr3_aa: CASSYDRTKSGTASYEQYF; cdr3_nt: TGTGCCAGCAGTTACGACCGAACCAAAAGCGGGACAGCCTCCTACGAGCAGTACTTC
d_call: TRBD1; v_call: TRBV5-1; j_call: TRBJ2-2; clone_size: -; cdr3_aa: CASSPYTGTGGTGELFF; cdr3_nt: TGCGCCAGCAGCCCGTATACCGGGACAGGCGGGACCGGGGAGCTGTTTTTT
d_call: TRBD1; v_call: TRBV20-1; j_call: TRBJ1-1; clone_size: many; cdr3_aa: CSAEPRQGALSEAFF; cdr3_nt: TGCAGTGCCGAACCCCGACAGGGCGCACTTTCTGAAGCTTTCTTT
d_call: -; v_call: TRBV6-1; j_call: TRBJ1-1; clone_size: many; cdr3_aa: CASSAKLGHTEAFF; cdr3_nt: TGTGCCAGCAGCGCGAAGTTGGGTCACACTGAAGCTTTCTTT
d_call: -; v_call: TRBV12-3/TRBV12-4; j_call: TRBJ1-4; clone_size: many; cdr3_aa: CASSSLRNEKLFF; cdr3_nt: TGTGCCAGCAGCAGTTTACGTAATGAAAAACTGTTTTTT
d_call: TRBD2; v_call: TRBV24-1; j_call: TRBJ2-3; clone_size: many; cdr3_aa: CATSDPFSGGANTQYF; cdr3_nt: TGTGCCACCAGTGATCCGTTTAGCGGGGGCGCCAATACGCAGTATTTT
d_call: -; v_call: TRBV7-9; j_call: TRBJ2-7; clone_size: few; cdr3_aa: CASSSTVGVVYEQYF; cdr3_nt: TGTGCCAGCAGCTCAACAGTAGGGGTGGTCTACGAGCAGTACTTC
d_call: -; v_call: TRBV11-3; j_call: TRBJ1-4; clone_size: many; cdr3_aa: CASSPRDMEVTNEKLFF; cdr3_nt: TGTGCCAGCAGCCCCCGGGACATGGAGGTTACTAATGAAAAACTGTTTTTT
d_call: -; v_call: TRBV10-3; j_call: TRBJ2-7; clone_size: -; cdr3_aa: CAIALQVNYEQYF; cdr3_nt: TGTGCCATAGCCCTACAGGTTAACTACGAGCAGTACTTC
d_call: -; v_call: TRBV7-2; j_call: TRBJ2-7; clone_size: -; cdr3_aa: CASSFSPDGSYEQYF; cdr3_nt: TGTGCCAGCAGCTTCTCCCCCGACGGATCCTACGAGCAGTACTTC